The 5 T cell receptor beta chains below come from one sample, sequenced in a study of cytomegalovirus exposure and HLA in healthy donors. The PCR used 60 Vbeta and 13 Jbeta primers. Sequenced by immunoSEQ multiplex PCR; TCRdb stores in-frame clones only, minus some. This sample has 90,000 to 150,000 clones; about 80% occur once, and the top ten carry around 12%. The sequencing input was PBMCs. The receptors were sampled from a woman in her thirties or forties in good health and CMV-seropositive.

The rearrangement joins TRBV27 to TRBJ2-3; D unresolved. Germline V gene lookup returns CDR1 MNHEY and CDR2 SMNVEV (reference sequence). The CDR3 extends over 15 amino acids. The ends were cut back, 8 bases at V and 2 bases at J, with 17 bases in the middle. CDR3 sequence: CASQTAPLDTDTQYF. The CDR3 bases are TGTGCCAGCCAAACAGCACCCTTGGACACAGATACGCAGTATTTT.

The V call is TRBV6-5, the J call TRBJ2-5, with 9 bases that match TRBD1. The germline gives CDR1 MNHEY, CDR2 SVGAGI. The CDR3 has 14 amino acids. Germline trimming cut 5 bases from V and 6 bases from J; bases unmatched to any gene: 7. The CDR3 nucleotides read TGTGCCAGCAGTCCGGGGGACAGGGCGAAGACCCAGTACTTC. Translating gives CASSPGDRAKTQYF.

V is TRBV7-9 and J is TRBJ1-1, with TRBD1 matching over 7 bases. Germline CDR1 reads SEHNR; CDR2 reads FQNEAQ (reference sequence). The CDR3 runs 17 residues. The J segment lost 0 bases and the V segment lost 5 bases, leaving 12 bases of the junction unmatched. The chain's CDR3 is CASSAWDRKRMNTEAFF. In nucleotides, the CDR3 is TGTGCCAGCAGCGCGTGGGACAGAAAACGTATGAACACTGAAGCTTTCTTT.

The chain recombines TRBV5-1 with TRBJ1-2; D is possibly TRBD1 (6 bases). Germline V gene sequence: CDR1 SGHRS, CDR2 YFSETQ. This CDR3 spans 14 amino acids. V lost 6 bases and J 5 bases, leaving 17 bases between the germline ends. The CDR3 sequence is CASTQEAGVYGYTF. The CDR3 DNA sequence: TGCGCCAGCACACAAGAAGCAGGGGTTTATGGCTACACCTTC.

The chain links TRBV6-1 to TRBJ1-3, with D possibly TRBD1 on 5 matching bases. V was clipped by 2 bases and J by 3 bases, with 11 bases between them. Germline loops: CDR1 MNHNS, CDR2 SASEGT. The CDR3 runs to 15 residues. CDR3 residues: CASSEQGAVGNTIYF. DNA of the CDR3: TGTGCCAGCAGTGAACAAGGGGCAGTTGGAAACACCATATATTTT.